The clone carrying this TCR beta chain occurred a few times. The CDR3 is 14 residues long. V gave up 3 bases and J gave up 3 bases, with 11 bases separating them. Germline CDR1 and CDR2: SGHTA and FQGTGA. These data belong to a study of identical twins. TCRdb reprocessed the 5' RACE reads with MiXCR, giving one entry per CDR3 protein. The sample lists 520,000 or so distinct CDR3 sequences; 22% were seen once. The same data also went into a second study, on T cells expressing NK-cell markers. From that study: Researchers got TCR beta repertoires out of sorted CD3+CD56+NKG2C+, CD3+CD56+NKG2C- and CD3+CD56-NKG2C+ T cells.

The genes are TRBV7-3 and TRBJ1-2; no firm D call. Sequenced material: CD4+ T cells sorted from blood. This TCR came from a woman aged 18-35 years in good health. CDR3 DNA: TGTGCCAGCAGCTTCAGTACGGACCACTATGGCTACACCTTC. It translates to CASSFSTDHYGYTF.